The 16 T cell receptor beta chains below come from one sample, sequenced in a study of blood T cell repertoires in COVID-19. Clones were sequenced by immunoSEQ multiplex PCR, and TCRdb holds only the in-frame ones, with some missing. The data show more than 250,000 clones, around 90% seen once. Sequences were obtained from PBMCs or T cells enriched from blood (not recorded which). The receptors originated from a woman between 35 and 50 years old who had recovered from COVID-19.

The rearrangement links TRBV29-1 to TRBJ2-7, with a possible D match to TRBD2 (5 bases). The CDR3 covers 12 residues. The germline V gene encodes CDR1 SQVTM and CDR2 ANQGSEA. The V gene lost 7 bases and the J gene lost 4 bases, with 14 bases spanning the gap. CDR3 coding DNA: TGCAGCGGCTTGAGGGATGGGTACGAGCAGTACTTC. This translates into CSGLRDGYEQYF.

The chain recombines TRBV9 with TRBJ2-1, with 9 bases matching TRBD2. Germline V gene data show CDR1 as SGDLS and CDR2 as YYNGEE. V dropped 2 bases and J dropped 7; count of bases not matched to a gene: 19. This CDR3 spans 19 amino acids. The CDR3 is CASSVTIAGVATGRNEQFF. The CDR3, as DNA: TGTGCCAGCAGCGTGACGATAGCGGGAGTTGCAACGGGGAGAAATGAGCAGTTCTTC.

V is TRBV15 and J is TRBJ2-7; 8 bases are a match to TRBD1. The V and J ends lost 4 bases and 4 bases, in that order; junction bases with no gene match: 6. Germline values: CDR1 LNHNV, CDR2 YYDKDF (reference sequence). This CDR3 spans 14 amino acids. CDR3 nucleotides: TGTGCCACCAGCATTGACAGGGGACCTTACGAGCAGTACTTC. Its translation: CATSIDRGPYEQYF. Supplemented by reference TRBV15 and TRBJ2-7, the full variable domain reads DAMVIQNPRYQVTQFGKPVTLSCSQTLNHNVMYWYQQKSSQAPKLLFHYYDKDFNNEADTPDNFQSRRPNTSFCFLDIRSPGLGDTAMYLCATSIDRGPYEQYFGPGTRLTVT.

The V gene is TRBV6-5, the J gene TRBJ1-1; D unclear. The germline V gene has CDR1 MNHEY and CDR2 SVGAGI. This CDR3 comprises 13 residues. The germline V and J ends were trimmed by 6 bases and 1 base, with 9 bases remaining between them. In nucleotides, the CDR3 is TGTGCCAGCAGCCCGGAGCCGAACACTGAAGCTTTCTTT. It encodes CASSPEPNTEAFF.

A word on this clone: Different DNA sequences within this sample yield the same CDR3. This sequence joins TRBV7-2 and TRBJ2-2; D is undetermined. V shed 1 base and J shed 1 base, with 7 bases lying between them. CDR3 size: 15 residues. Germline CDR1 and CDR2: SGHTA and FQGNSA. The CDR3 loop is CASSLGPRNTGELFF. CDR3 coding DNA: TGTGCCAGCAGCTTAGGTCCGCGGAACACCGGGGAGCTGTTTTTT.

This clone occurred once. An end of the junction differs from the germline gene, which may be a read error. J is TRBJ1-2 and V is TRBV4-2; D is ambiguous. The CDR3 is made up of 13 amino acids. CDR1 is LGHNA, CDR2 YNFKEQ, per germline. The CDR3 DNA reads TGTGCCACCAGCAGTAGGCAGCGATATGGCTACACCTTC. It yields the protein CATSSRQRYGYTF.

The chain joins TRBV7-9 to TRBJ2-7; TRBD1 matches at 10 bases. The CDR3 totals 15 residues. Germline V gene data show CDR1 as SEHNR and CDR2 as FQNEAQ (reference sequence). The J segment lost 3 bases and the V segment lost 5 bases, leaving 7 bases of the junction unmatched. Here the CDR3 DNA reads TGTGCCAGCAGCCCACCCGGGACAGGGGACTACGAGCAGTACTTC. Translated, it gives CASSPPGTGDYEQYF.

The chain combines TRBV19 with TRBJ2-1; 12 bases line up with TRBD2. Germline CDR1 LNHDA, CDR2 SQIVND (reference sequence). The CDR3 has 17 amino acids. Unmatched junction bases numbered 12, after V lost 3 bases and J lost 9 bases. CDR3 bases: TGTGCCAGTAGTATCCCCTCGGCTAGCGGGAGGGCGAGTGAGCAGTTCTTC. Its protein product is CASSIPSASGRASEQFF.

In its sample, this clone was seen many times. This chain joins TRBV5-6 and TRBJ2-5; maybe TRBD1 (5 bases). The V end lost 0 bases, the J end lost 5 bases, and 8 bases lay between the germline ends. Per germline, CDR1 SGHDT and CDR2 YYEEEE. The CDR3 has 13 residues. The CDR3 coding sequence is TGTGCCAGCAGCTTGGAGGGGCGGGAGACCCAGTACTTC. Its protein product is CASSLEGRETQYF.

A few counts support this clone. This chain connects TRBV6-5 to TRBJ2-7; TRBD1 matches at 8 bases. V was pared by 6 bases and J by 3 bases, with 7 bases of the junction left unmatched. CDR1 is MNHEY and CDR2 is SVGAGI in the germline V gene. The CDR3 sequence is 14 residues long. CDR3 sequence (DNA): TGTGCCAGCAGCCGGGCGGGACAGGACTACGAGCAGTACTTC. This gives the protein CASSRAGQDYEQYF.

This clone was counted only a few times. V usage is TRBV2 and J usage is TRBJ2-2; D call uncertain. The CDR3 length is 14 residues. Trimming cost V 7 bases and J 2 bases, with 11 bases left between them. Germline CDR1 SNHLY, CDR2 FYNNEI. CDR3 loop: CASKSEINTGELFF. The CDR3 DNA is TGTGCCAGCAAATCGGAGATCAACACCGGGGAGCTGTTTTTT.

This chain joins TRBV7-2 and TRBJ2-1; 7 nucleotides match TRBD1. Per the germline V gene, CDR1 is SGHTA and CDR2 is FQGNSA. This CDR3 has 14 amino acids. J was trimmed by 3 bases and V by 2 bases; bases with no gene match: 1. The CDR3 nucleotides are TGTGCCAGCAGCTTACGGACAGGCTACAATGAGCAGTTCTTC. Translation: CASSLRTGYNEQFF.

This clone was seen just once. The chain recombines TRBV7-2 with TRBJ1-3; 9 bases line up with TRBD1. The V segment lost 1 base and the J segment 4 bases; nucleotides outside the gene matches: 5. Looked up from germline, CDR1 is SGHTA and CDR2 is FQGNSA. The CDR3 has 16 residues. CDR3 nucleotides: TGTGCCAGCAGCTTAGGGGGACAGGGATCCGGAAACACCATATATTTT. Protein sequence: CASSLGGQGSGNTIYF.

V is TRBV4-1 and J is TRBJ2-5, with a possible D match to TRBD1 (5 bases). CDR1 and CDR2 (germline): MGHRA, YSYEKL. Trimming removed 0 bases from V and 9 bases from J, with 14 bases in between. The CDR3 is made up of 14 amino acids. The CDR3 DNA reads TGCGCCAGCAGCCAAGATAGCAGGGAACAGGCCCAGTACTTC. Protein: CASSQDSREQAQYF.

V and J are TRBV6-5 and TRBJ2-2; 9 bases map to TRBD2. The J segment lost 10 bases and the V segment lost 6 bases, leaving 9 bases of the junction unmatched. Per the germline V gene, CDR1 is MNHEY and CDR2 is SVGAGI. The CDR3 runs to 14 residues. CDR3 sequence reads: CASRASGLALELFF. The DNA of the CDR3 is TGTGCCAGCAGAGCCTCGGGACTAGCCTTGGAGCTGTTTTTT.

V gene TRBV28 combines with J gene TRBJ1-2; tentative D call: TRBD1 (5 bases). The CDR3 consists of 13 residues. Trimming left V 3 bases short and J 4 bases short, with 9 bases between. Germline lookup yields CDR1 MDHEN and CDR2 SYDVKM. In DNA form, the CDR3 reads TGTGCCAGCAGTTTTGGCAGGGCCTATGGCTACACCTTC. Translated, it gives CASSFGRAYGYTF.